These 2 T cell receptor beta chains were sequenced from one sample in a study of T cell responses to AZD1222 COVID-19 vaccine. Some clones are missing from TCRdb's copy, which holds only in-frame ones; the method was immunoSEQ multiplex PCR. The table shows about 140,000 clones, with around 93% occurring only once. The sample was peripheral blood, taken 28 days after the second AZD1222 dose. The receptor set was obtained from an adult who received the AZD1222 COVID-19 vaccine.

The J gene is TRBJ1-1, the V gene TRBV2; 7 bases line up with TRBD1. J lost 4 bases, V lost 8 bases, and 10 bases had no gene match. The CDR3 is 14 residues long. Germline CDR1 is SNHLY and CDR2 is FYNNEI. The CDR3, as DNA: TGTGCCAGCGCCAGAGAACAGGGGAGCACTGAAGCTTTCTTT. Translation gives CASAREQGSTEAFF.

The chain is built from TRBV28 and TRBJ1-1; maybe TRBD1 (5 bases). Per germline, CDR1 MDHEN and CDR2 SYDVKM. This CDR3 contains 15 residues. Trimming removed 2 bases from V and 3 bases from J, with 13 bases in between. The CDR3 spells CASSLLQGADTEAFF. In DNA, the CDR3 is TGTGCCAGCAGTTTACTCCAGGGCGCGGACACTGAAGCTTTCTTT.